This TCR beta chain was identified in a study of radiotherapy plus CTLA-4 blockade in lung cancer. Trimming pared 2 bases from V and 4 bases from J, leaving 5 bases between. In germline, CDR1 is MNHNY, CDR2 SVGAGI (reference sequence). CDR3 length: 13 amino acids. Focal radiation was given together with CTLA-4 blockade (ipilimumab) to patients with chemo-refractory metastatic non-small-cell lung cancer. A remark on this clone: Antigen specificity is unknown.

Using immunoSEQ multiplex PCR, the repertoire was profiled, and TCRdb retains in-frame clones only, with some absent. The sample has roughly 70,000 clones, about nine tenths seen once. Study findings and constraints: Peripheral blood showed expansion of tumor-derived TCR clones after radiotherapy and ipilimumab. Response, reportedly, was best predicted by interferon-beta along with early blood T cell clone dynamics.

This TCR was recovered from a human donor with non-small cell lung cancer that progressed on radiotherapy plus ipilimumab. This chain uses TRBV6-6 with TRBJ2-2, with unresolved D. The sequencing here drew on peripheral blood, taken from a patient treated with radiotherapy plus ipilimumab. The chain's CDR3 is CASSYRGTGELFF. The CDR3 DNA is TGTGCCAGCAGTTACCGCGGCACCGGGGAGCTGTTTTTT.